The clone carrying this T cell receptor (beta chain) was seen only a few times. Its antigen is not identified. The data were taken from a study of T cell responses to AZD1222 COVID-19 vaccine. Study results and caveats: Repertoire sampling occurred only after the peak T cell response. Only a handful of people who got AZD1222 tested seropositive at baseline.

The data were produced by immunoSEQ multiplex PCR, yet TCRdb's version contains in-frame clones alone and is incomplete. Of more than 70,000 clones in the sample, 87% are singletons; the top ten hold about 1.6%. The material sequenced was peripheral blood, taken on day 0 of AZD1222 vaccination. This clonotype originated in an adult in good health.

The CDR3 DNA is TGTGCCAGCTCACCACTTGGCGGGACATACAATGAGCAGTTCTTC. Its protein is CASSPLGGTYNEQFF. The chain employs TRBV18 and TRBJ2-1, with D perhaps assigned TRBD1 or TRBD2 (6 bases each). Germline loops: CDR1 KGHSH, CDR2 LQKENI. V dropped 1 base and J dropped 4 bases, with 11 bases sitting between them. This CDR3 region has 15 residues.